Included here is one TCR beta chain sequence, with context. Antigen: not known. TCRdb used MiXCR to reprocess the 5' RACE reads, holding one entry per CDR3 protein. The sample contains 430,000 or so distinct CDR3 sequences, more than 20% of which appear only once. This entry belongs to a study of identical twins. The CDR3 consists of 12 residues. Trimming took off 8 bases at V and 1 base at J, with 7 bases between the two ends. General study results and limits: Those out-of-frame alpha sequences shared by twins showed an excess of low generation probability.

The same specimen was also included in a second study, on T cells expressing NK-cell markers. That paper states: The authors derived TCR beta repertoires from sorted CD3+CD56+NKG2C+, CD3+CD56+NKG2C- and CD3+CD56-NKG2C+ T cells. Among CD8+ T cells from roughly six donors, dominant NKG2C+ clonotypes accounted for roughly 1.0-7.0%.

The sample comprised CD4+ T cells sorted from blood. The chain recombines TRBV12-3 or TRBV12-4 with TRBJ2-3; D ambiguous. This TCR derives from a woman younger than 35 in good health. CDR3 in amino acids: CASGWGTDTQYF. The CDR3 DNA sequence: TGTGCCAGCGGCTGGGGCACAGATACGCAGTATTTT.